Presented here are 17 T cell receptor beta chains from one specimen sequenced in a study of CD8+CD57+ T cells in acquired aplastic anemia. Genomic DNA, serving as template, underwent TCR beta VDJ and CDR3 profiling. From the reads, TCRdb called clonotypes with MiXCR, one entry per CDR3 protein. The table shows about 160,000 distinct CDR3 sequences, with around 40% occurring only once. The source material was sorted CD4+, CD8+, or CD8+CD57+ T cells (not recorded which) from PBMCs. The receptor set was obtained from a human donor in good health.

The CDR3 is CASSNKWTGGEQYF. Here the CDR3 DNA reads TGTGCCAGTAGTAACAAATGGACAGGGGGCGAGCAGTACTTC. V and J are TRBV19 and TRBJ2-7; 10 bases map to TRBD1. CDR1 and CDR2 (germline): LNHDA, SQIVND (reference sequence). CDR3 length: 14 amino acids. V was clipped by 4 bases and J by 6 bases; unmatched bases: 6. Filled out from reference TRBV19 and TRBJ2-7, the complete variable domain reads DGGITQSPKYLFRKEGQNVTLSCEQNLNHDAMYWYRQDPGQGLRLIYYSQIVNDFQKGDIAEGYSVSREKKESFPLTVTSAQKNPTAFYLCASSNKWTGGEQYFGPGTRLTVT.

This clonotype was seen once. The V call is TRBV9, the J call TRBJ2-3, with TRBD2 matching over 7 bases. The J segment lost 10 bases and the V segment lost 0 bases, leaving 2 bases of the junction unmatched. The CDR3 spans 12 residues. From germline, CDR1 is SGDLS and CDR2 YYNGEE. The CDR3 DNA sequence: TGTGCCAGCAGCGTAGGTCTAGCGGCGCAGTATTTT. Protein sequence: CASSVGLAAQYF.

The chain joins TRBV28 to TRBJ1-5, with D possibly matching TRBD1 (6 bases). The CDR3 is 14 residues long. Deletions cut 5 bases from V and 5 bases from J, with 13 bases between. Germline V gene sequence: CDR1 MDHEN, CDR2 SYDVKM. Here the CDR3 reads CASSLGEGDQPQHF. As DNA, the CDR3 is TGTGCCAGCAGTCTAGGGGAGGGGGATCAGCCCCAGCATTTT.

The genes are TRBV19 and TRBJ1-6, with a tentative D call TRBD1 (5 bases). Germline CDR1 is LNHDA and CDR2 is SQIVND (reference sequence). V gave up 4 bases and J gave up 7 bases, with 11 bases separating them. This CDR3 has 14 amino acids. The CDR3 bases are TGTGCCAGTAGTACGACAGAGGGGAATTCACCCCTCCACTTT. Its protein product is CASSTTEGNSPLHF.

This clonotype has just a few counts. This sequence joins TRBV25-1 and TRBJ1-6; D remains ambiguous. Trimming stripped 3 bases from V and 6 bases from J, with 6 bases between. The CDR3 spans 13 residues. Germline V gene sequence: CDR1 MGHDK, CDR2 SYGVNS. CDR3: CASSDLSNSPLHF. For the CDR3, the DNA is TGTGCCAGCAGTGACTTGAGTAATTCACCCCTCCACTTT.

The chain couples TRBV24-1 to TRBJ2-1; 11 bases match TRBD2. V shed 4 bases, J shed 3 bases, and the junction held 7 bases outside the gene matches. From germline, CDR1 is KGHDR and CDR2 SFDVKD. The CDR3 runs to 17 residues. CDR3 DNA sequence: TGTGCCACCAGTGACGCCGGGACTAGCGGCATCTACAATGAGCAGTTCTTC. Residues: CATSDAGTSGIYNEQFF.

The rearrangement joins TRBV19 to TRBJ1-1; 7 bases align to TRBD1. V dropped 6 bases and J dropped 4; count of bases not matched to a gene: 8. The CDR3 runs 14 residues. CDR1 and CDR2 from the germline V gene are LNHDA and SQIVND (reference sequence). CDR3 coding DNA: TGTGCCAGTAGGTCAACAGGGGATAGCACTGAAGCTTTCTTT. Translation: CASRSTGDSTEAFF.

This clonotype was picked up many times. This rearrangement joins TRBV6-2 or TRBV6-3 to TRBJ2-5; possible D gene TRBD1, 6 bases. Per the germline V gene, CDR1 is MNHEY and CDR2 is SVGEGT. CDR3 length: 13 residues. Trimming took 5 bases from V and 9 from J, leaving 16 bases between them. DNA for the CDR3: TGTGCCAGCAGTCTGAACAGGGAAGTGCCCCAGTACTTC. As protein: CASSLNREVPQYF.

The genes are TRBV10-3 and TRBJ2-5; D unclear. The V end was cut by 4 bases, the J end by 5 bases, with 8 bases between. Germline assignment: CDR1 ENHRY and CDR2 SYGVKD. The CDR3 has 12 residues. The chain's CDR3 is CAISGVGETQYF. The CDR3 region has the DNA TGTGCCATCAGTGGGGTTGGGGAGACCCAGTACTTC.

A few counts support this clonotype. J is TRBJ1-5 and V is TRBV28, with 7 positions matching TRBD1. This CDR3 spans 14 amino acids. Germline V gives CDR1 MDHEN, CDR2 SYDVKM. V was clipped by 5 bases and J by 2 bases; unmatched bases: 3. The CDR3 nucleotides read TGTGCCAGCAGTCCCGGGACAGGCAATCAGCCCCAGCATTTT. It codes for CASSPGTGNQPQHF.

This clonotype was seen repeatedly, ten times or more. This sequence joins TRBV19 and TRBJ1-1; D may be TRBD1 (5 bases). This CDR3 has 14 amino acids. Looked up from germline, CDR1 is LNHDA and CDR2 is SQIVND (reference sequence). Trimming left V 7 bases short and J 2 bases short, with 14 bases between. This chain's CDR3 is CASKSGAFNTEAFF. CDR3 nucleotide sequence: TGTGCCAGTAAAAGCGGGGCCTTCAACACTGAAGCTTTCTTT.

V usage is TRBV5-1 and J usage is TRBJ2-3, with D perhaps being TRBD1 or TRBD2 (5 bases each). Trimming pared 3 bases from V and 0 bases from J, leaving 17 bases between. Germline CDR1 and CDR2: SGHRS and YFSETQ. CDR3 size: 17 residues. The DNA of the CDR3 is TGCGCCAGCAGCTCTCCGGGACCGACTCCTAGCACAGATACGCAGTATTTT. It encodes CASSSPGPTPSTDTQYF.

The DNA for the CDR3 is TGTGCCAGCAGTAGTCTTGACACCTTGTCCTACGAGCAGTACTTC. Translation gives CASSSLDTLSYEQYF. The chain joins TRBV7-9 to TRBJ2-7; D gene uncertain. The CDR3 totals 15 residues. Germline loops: CDR1 SEHNR, CDR2 FQNEAQ (reference sequence). V lost 6 bases to trimming and J lost 1 base, with 16 bases between them.

In the case of this clonotype: A much larger clone is a single base away; this may be a read error. V usage is TRBV19 and J usage is TRBJ2-7; possible D gene TRBD1, 5 bases. Germline V gene data show CDR1 as LNHDA and CDR2 as SQIVND (reference sequence). The CDR3 has 16 amino acids. The CDR3 is CASGILSQGGLYEQYF. The CDR3 DNA sequence: TGTGCCAGTGGTATTCTCAGCCAGGGTGGTCTCTACGAGCAGTACTTC.

The chain links TRBV15 to TRBJ2-2, with D tentatively TRBD1 or TRBD2 (6 bases each). V lost 5 bases and J 1 base, leaving 11 bases between the germline ends. CDR3 length: 15 amino acids. CDR1 and CDR2 (germline): LNHNV, YYDKDF (reference sequence). The DNA of the CDR3 is TGTGCCACCAGCGCCGGGGGCTTGAACACCGGGGAGCTGTTTTTT. The encoded protein is CATSAGGLNTGELFF. The variable domain in full, completed from reference TRBV15 and TRBJ2-2, reads DAMVIQNPRYQVTQFGKPVTLSCSQTLNHNVMYWYQQKSSQAPKLLFHYYDKDFNNEADTPDNFQSRRPNTSFCFLDIRSPGLGDTAMYLCATSAGGLNTGELFFGEGSRLTVL.

This clonotype was counted many times. As DNA, the CDR3 is TGTGCCAGCAGCCCGAGACAGGGGGGTACCCAGAATTCACCCCTCCACTTT. It translates to CASSPRQGGTQNSPLHF. The V call is TRBV6-1, the J call TRBJ1-6, with 9 positions matching TRBD1. With 6 bases clipped from V and 7 bases from J, the junction kept 13 bases outside the gene matches. Germline-derived CDR1 and CDR2 are MNHNS and SASEGT. This CDR3 region has 17 residues.

V usage is TRBV2 and J usage is TRBJ2-7; 8 bases fit TRBD2. Germline-derived CDR1 and CDR2 are SNHLY and FYNNEI. V trimming: 11 bases; J trimming: 0 bases; junction bases outside the gene matches: 6. The CDR3 has 13 residues. Written as DNA, the CDR3 is TGTGCCCTAGCCAGCGGGAGCTCCTACGAGCAGTACTTC. Its protein product is CALASGSSYEQYF.